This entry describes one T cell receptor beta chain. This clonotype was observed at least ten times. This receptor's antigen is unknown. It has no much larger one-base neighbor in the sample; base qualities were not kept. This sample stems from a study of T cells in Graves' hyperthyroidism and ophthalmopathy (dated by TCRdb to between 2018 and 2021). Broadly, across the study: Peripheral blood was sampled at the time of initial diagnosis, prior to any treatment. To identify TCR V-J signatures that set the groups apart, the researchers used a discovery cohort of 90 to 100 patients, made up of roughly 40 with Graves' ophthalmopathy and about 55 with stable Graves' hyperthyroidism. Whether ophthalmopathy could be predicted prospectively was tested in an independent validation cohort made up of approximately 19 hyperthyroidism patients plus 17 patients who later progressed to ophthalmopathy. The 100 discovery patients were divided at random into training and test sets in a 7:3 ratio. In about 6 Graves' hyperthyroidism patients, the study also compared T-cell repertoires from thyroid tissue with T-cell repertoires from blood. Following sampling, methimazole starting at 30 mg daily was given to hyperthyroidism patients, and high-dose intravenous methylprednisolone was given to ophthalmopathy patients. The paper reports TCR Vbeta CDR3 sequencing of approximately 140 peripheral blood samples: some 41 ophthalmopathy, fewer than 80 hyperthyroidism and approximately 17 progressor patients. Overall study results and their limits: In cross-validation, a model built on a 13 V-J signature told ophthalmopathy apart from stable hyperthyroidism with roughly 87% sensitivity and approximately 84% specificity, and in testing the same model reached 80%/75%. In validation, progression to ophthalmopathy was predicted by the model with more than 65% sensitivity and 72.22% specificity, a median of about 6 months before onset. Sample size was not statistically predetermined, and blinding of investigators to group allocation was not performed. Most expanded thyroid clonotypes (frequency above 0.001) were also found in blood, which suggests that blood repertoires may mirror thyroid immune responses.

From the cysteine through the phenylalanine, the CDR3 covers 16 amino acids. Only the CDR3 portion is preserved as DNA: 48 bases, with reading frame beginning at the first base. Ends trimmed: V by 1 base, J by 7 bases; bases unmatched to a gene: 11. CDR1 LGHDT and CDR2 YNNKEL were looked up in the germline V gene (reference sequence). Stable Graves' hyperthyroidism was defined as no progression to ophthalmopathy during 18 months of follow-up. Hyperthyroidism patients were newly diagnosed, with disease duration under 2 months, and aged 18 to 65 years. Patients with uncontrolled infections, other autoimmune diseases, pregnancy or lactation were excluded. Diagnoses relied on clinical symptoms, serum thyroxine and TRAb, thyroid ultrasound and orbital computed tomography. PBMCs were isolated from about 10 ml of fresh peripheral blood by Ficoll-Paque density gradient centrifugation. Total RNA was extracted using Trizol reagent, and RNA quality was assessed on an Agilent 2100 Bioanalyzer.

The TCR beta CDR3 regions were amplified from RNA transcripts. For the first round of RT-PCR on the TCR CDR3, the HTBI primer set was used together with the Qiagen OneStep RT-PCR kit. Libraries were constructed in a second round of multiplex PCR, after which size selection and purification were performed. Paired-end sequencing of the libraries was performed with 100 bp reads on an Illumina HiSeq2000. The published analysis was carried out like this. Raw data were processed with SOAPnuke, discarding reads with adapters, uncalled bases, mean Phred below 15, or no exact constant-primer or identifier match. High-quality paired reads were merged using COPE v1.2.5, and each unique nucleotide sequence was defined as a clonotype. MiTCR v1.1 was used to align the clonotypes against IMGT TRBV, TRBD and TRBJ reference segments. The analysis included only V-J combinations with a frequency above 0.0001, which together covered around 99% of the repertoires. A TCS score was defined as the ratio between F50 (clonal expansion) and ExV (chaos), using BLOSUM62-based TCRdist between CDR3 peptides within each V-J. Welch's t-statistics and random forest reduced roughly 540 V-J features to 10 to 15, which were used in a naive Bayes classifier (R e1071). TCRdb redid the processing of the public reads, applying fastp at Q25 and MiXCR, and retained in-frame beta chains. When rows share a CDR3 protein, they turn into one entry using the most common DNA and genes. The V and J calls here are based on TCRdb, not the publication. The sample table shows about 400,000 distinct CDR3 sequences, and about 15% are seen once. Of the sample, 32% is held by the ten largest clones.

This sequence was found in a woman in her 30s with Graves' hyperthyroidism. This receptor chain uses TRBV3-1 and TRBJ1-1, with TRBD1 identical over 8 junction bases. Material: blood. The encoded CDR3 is CASSQGSRGLVSEAFF. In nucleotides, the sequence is TGTGCCAGCAGCCAAGGGAGCAGGGGGCTGGTAAGTGAAGCTTTCTTT.